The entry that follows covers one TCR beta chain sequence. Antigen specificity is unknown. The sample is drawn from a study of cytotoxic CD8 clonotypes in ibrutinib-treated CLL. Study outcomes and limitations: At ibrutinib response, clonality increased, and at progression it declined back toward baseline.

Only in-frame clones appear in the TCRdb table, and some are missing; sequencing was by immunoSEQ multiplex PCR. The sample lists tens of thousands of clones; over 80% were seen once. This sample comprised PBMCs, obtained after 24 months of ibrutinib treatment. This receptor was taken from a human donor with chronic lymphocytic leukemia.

The CDR3 region is CASSLESAGPPYNEQFF. CDR3 sequence (DNA): TGTGCCAGCAGCTTAGAATCCGCAGGACCCCCTTACAATGAGCAGTTCTTC. The chain is built from TRBV7-2 and TRBJ2-1; D not certain. Germline values: CDR1 SGHTA, CDR2 FQGNSA. V was clipped by 1 base and J by 4 bases, with 17 bases between them. The CDR3 is 17 amino acids.